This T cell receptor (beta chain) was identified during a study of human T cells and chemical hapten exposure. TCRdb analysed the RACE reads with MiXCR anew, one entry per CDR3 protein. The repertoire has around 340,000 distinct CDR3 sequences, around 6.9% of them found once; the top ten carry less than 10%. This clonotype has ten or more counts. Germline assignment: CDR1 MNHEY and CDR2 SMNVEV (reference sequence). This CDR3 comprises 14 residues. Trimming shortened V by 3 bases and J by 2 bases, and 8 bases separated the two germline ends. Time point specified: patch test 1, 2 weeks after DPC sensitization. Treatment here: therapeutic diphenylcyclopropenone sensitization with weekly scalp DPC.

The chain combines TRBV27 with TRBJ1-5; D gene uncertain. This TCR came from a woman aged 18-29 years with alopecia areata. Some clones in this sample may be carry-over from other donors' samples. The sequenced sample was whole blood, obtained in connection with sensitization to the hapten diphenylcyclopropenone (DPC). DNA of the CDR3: TGTGCCAGCAGTTTTACGGAGGGCAATCAGCCCCAGCATTTT. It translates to CASSFTEGNQPQHF.